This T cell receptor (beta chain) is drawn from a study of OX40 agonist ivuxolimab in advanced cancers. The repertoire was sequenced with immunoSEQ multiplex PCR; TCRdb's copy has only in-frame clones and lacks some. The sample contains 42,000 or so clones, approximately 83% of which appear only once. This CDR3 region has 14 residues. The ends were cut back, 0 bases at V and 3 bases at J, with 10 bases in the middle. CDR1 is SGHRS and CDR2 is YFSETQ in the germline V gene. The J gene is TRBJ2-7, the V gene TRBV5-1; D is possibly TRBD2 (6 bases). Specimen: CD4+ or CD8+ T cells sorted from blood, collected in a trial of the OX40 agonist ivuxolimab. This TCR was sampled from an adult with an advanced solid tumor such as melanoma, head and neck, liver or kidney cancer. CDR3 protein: CASSLGAEGYEQYF. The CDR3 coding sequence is TGCGCCAGCAGCTTGGGGGCGGAGGGCTACGAGCAGTACTTC.